The 30 T cell receptor beta chains reported below all come from one sample, sequenced in a study of cytomegalovirus exposure and HLA in healthy donors (dated by TCRdb to about 2017). The library was prepared using the immunoSEQ multiplex PCR assay. For the multiplex PCR, a mixture combining 60 forward primers for TCR Vbeta segments and 13 reverse primers for TCR Jbeta segments was used. In TCRdb, the immuneACCESS table is reduced to in-frame sequences with V and J assigned. These tables do not hold every clone; where another copy was compared, an unresolved V gene accounts for under half, and the others remain unexplained. The sample has about 120,000 clones on record, 76% of them singletons. The ten largest clones take up roughly an eighth of the sample. The specimen sequenced was PBMCs. The receptors here all came from a woman in her thirties or forties in good health and CMV-seropositive.

The chain recombines TRBV6-5 with TRBJ2-2, with 8 bases fitting TRBD1. Germline V gene sequence: CDR1 MNHEY, CDR2 SVGAGI. This CDR3 region has 15 residues. The junction had 3 bases not matched to a gene; V was cut back by 6 bases and J by 0 bases. The CDR3 here is CASRMDRANTGELFF. For the CDR3, the DNA is TGTGCCAGCAGGATGGACAGGGCGAACACCGGGGAGCTGTTTTTT.

The chain employs TRBV19 and TRBJ1-5, with 9 bases fitting TRBD1. CDR1 is LNHDA, CDR2 SQIVND, per germline (reference sequence). The CDR3 sequence is 15 residues long. Trimming removed 6 bases from V and 3 bases from J; junction bases left unmatched: 6. As DNA, the CDR3 is TGTGCCAGTAGGGGACAGGGTATCTTCAATCAGCCCCAGCATTTT. It yields the protein CASRGQGIFNQPQHF.

V is TRBV6-1 and J is TRBJ1-5, with D unresolved. V lost 7 bases, J lost 2 bases, and 15 bases lay in between. CDR1 is MNHNS and CDR2 is SASEGT in the germline V gene. The CDR3 is 15 amino acids. The CDR3 DNA is TGTGCCAGCATCCCTGGGAGGTGGGGCAATCAGCCCCAGCATTTT. Translation gives CASIPGRWGNQPQHF.

The CDR3 nucleotides read TGCGCCAGCAGCTTCGGGACAGGGGATTCTAAACTGTTTTTT. It encodes CASSFGTGDSKLFF. The rearrangement joins TRBV5-1 to TRBJ1-4, with 10 nucleotides matching TRBD1. Germline-derived CDR1 and CDR2 are SGHRS and YFSETQ. V was clipped by 2 bases and J by 11 bases; unmatched bases: 6. The CDR3 length is 14 residues.

The chain links TRBV29-1 to TRBJ2-3; D not resolved. The CDR3 is 13 residues long. With 5 bases removed from V and 0 bases from J, the gap between germline ends came to 9 bases. Germline loops: CDR1 SQVTM, CDR2 ANQGSEA. As DNA, the CDR3 is TGCAGCGTTCGCGCGCCTAGCACAGATACGCAGTATTTT. Encoded protein: CSVRAPSTDTQYF.

This clone was detected only once. The chain is built from TRBV14 and TRBJ1-5, with a tentative D call TRBD1 (5 bases). The CDR3 has 15 residues. Looked up from germline, CDR1 is SGHDN and CDR2 is FVKESK. V gave up 4 bases and J gave up 10 bases, with 20 bases separating them. The CDR3 DNA reads TGTGCCAGCAGCCCTGGGGGGTCGCGGGAGGGACCCCAGCATTTT. This encodes CASSPGGSREGPQHF.

The chain is built from TRBV2 and TRBJ1-5; D perhaps matches TRBD1 (6 bases). This CDR3 spans 14 amino acids. Germline CDR1 is SNHLY and CDR2 is FYNNEI. Trimming took 3 bases from V and 7 from J, leaving 13 bases between them. The CDR3 DNA follows: TGTGCCAGCAGTGAGAACCAGGGGAGCCAGCCCCAGCATTTT. Its translation is CASSENQGSQPQHF. Based on the CDR3 plus reference TRBV2 and TRBJ1-5, the full variable domain is EPEVTQTPSHQVTQMGQEVILRCVPISNHLYFYWYRQILGQKVEFLVSFYNNEISEKSEIFDDQFSVERPDGSNFTLKIRSTKLEDSAMYFCASSENQGSQPQHFGDGTRLSIL.

The V call is TRBV28, the J call TRBJ1-1, with D possibly matching TRBD1 (6 bases). The V and J ends lost 6 bases and 5 bases respectively, with 19 bases between them. The CDR3 has 15 residues. Germline assignment: CDR1 MDHEN and CDR2 SYDVKM. The CDR3 DNA sequence: TGTGCCAGCAGGCCGGGGGGCGCGGGTGGAACTGAAGCTTTCTTT. It encodes CASRPGGAGGTEAFF. Using reference TRBV28 and TRBJ1-1 for the parts outside the CDR3, the full variable domain is DVKVTQSSRYLVKRTGEKVFLECVQDMDHENMFWYRQDPGLGLRLIYFSYDVKMKEKGDIPEGYSVSREKKERFSLILESASTNQTSMYLCASRPGGAGGTEAFFGQGTRLTVV.

This clone showed up just a few times. This rearrangement joins TRBV25-1 to TRBJ1-1, with D perhaps TRBD1 (5 bases). V was clipped by 3 bases and J by 10 bases, with 21 bases between them. The length of the CDR3 is 15 residues. Germline V gene data show CDR1 as MGHDK and CDR2 as SYGVNS. The chain's CDR3 is CASSDPRQPEVIAFF. CDR3 nucleotide sequence: TGTGCCAGCAGTGACCCAAGACAGCCTGAAGTGATAGCTTTCTTT.

V and J are TRBV9 and TRBJ2-7; 8 nucleotides line up with TRBD1. V trimming: 2 bases; J trimming: 3 bases; junction bases outside the gene matches: 7. The CDR3 spans 15 residues. In germline, CDR1 is SGDLS, CDR2 YYNGEE. CDR3 coding DNA: TGTGCCAGCAGCGTGACAGGGGCTACGCTCTACGAGCAGTACTTC. It yields the protein CASSVTGATLYEQYF.

The V call is TRBV2, the J call TRBJ1-5; TRBD1 might be the D (5 bases). This CDR3 spans 15 amino acids. The germline CDR1 and CDR2 sequences are SNHLY and FYNNEI. Trimming stripped 2 bases from V and 9 bases from J, with 17 bases between. DNA for the CDR3: TGTGCCAGCAGTGAATCTGGAGGGGTGTGGACGCCCCAGCATTTT. Translating gives CASSESGGVWTPQHF.

Comments on this clone: Distinct nucleotide sequences in the sample also encode this CDR3. The rearrangement joins TRBV5-1 to TRBJ2-2, with D perhaps matching TRBD1 (6 bases). The CDR3 is made up of 16 amino acids. V was cut by 0 bases and J by 2 bases, with 11 bases left in between. CDR1 and CDR2 from the germline V gene are SGHRS and YFSETQ. The CDR3 nucleotides are TGCGCCAGCAGCTTGGGGTGGGGGCGAAACACCGGGGAGCTGTTTTTT. As protein: CASSLGWGRNTGELFF.

J is TRBJ1-6 and V is TRBV6-6, with D possibly TRBD1 on 5 matching bases. The CDR3 totals 14 residues. Germline CDR1 MNHNY, CDR2 SVGAGI (reference sequence). V was shortened by 7 bases and J by 7 bases, with 14 bases between the two germline ends. For the CDR3, the DNA is TGTGCCAGCAATCCTGGGACTTTAAATTCACCCCTCCACTTT. Its translation: CASNPGTLNSPLHF.

The V gene is TRBV19, the J gene TRBJ1-1; no clear D. CDR1 LNHDA and CDR2 SQIVND come from the germline V gene (reference sequence). Trimming cost V 7 bases and J 1 base, with 13 bases left between them. CDR3 size: 14 residues. In nucleotides, the CDR3 is TGTGCCAGTACTCCCACTAGGCAGAACACTGAAGCTTTCTTT. Protein sequence: CASTPTRQNTEAFF.

The chain combines TRBV7-9 with TRBJ1-1, with 8 bases fitting TRBD1. The CDR3 loop spans 13 amino acids. Looked up from germline, CDR1 is SEHNR and CDR2 is FQNEAQ (reference sequence). Unmatched junction bases numbered 4, after V lost 5 bases and J lost 5 bases. CDR3 DNA sequence: TGTGCCAGCAGCGAAACAGGGGGGACTGAAGCTTTCTTT. This codes for CASSETGGTEAFF.

The chain is built from TRBV11-2 and TRBJ1-4; tentatively, D is TRBD1 (6 bases). Germline assignment: CDR1 SGHAT and CDR2 FQNNGV. Trimming shortened V by 1 base and J by 7 bases, and 16 bases separated the two germline ends. The CDR3 is 16 residues long. CDR3 sequence: CASSLAYRVAGEKLFF. Written as DNA, the CDR3 is TGTGCCAGCAGCTTAGCATACAGGGTAGCGGGTGAAAAACTGTTTTTT.

In DNA, the CDR3 is TGTGCCAGTAGTCGCCAGGGTAACTATGGCTACACCTTC. Translating it yields CASSRQGNYGYTF. V usage is TRBV19 and J usage is TRBJ1-2; TRBD1 is a possible D gene (5 bases). The CDR3 contains 13 residues. Per the germline V gene, CDR1 is LNHDA and CDR2 is SQIVND (reference sequence). V lost 5 bases, J lost 1 base, and 8 bases lay in between.

This clone showed up just a few times. V usage is TRBV5-6 and J usage is TRBJ2-1, with TRBD2 matching 8 bases. Trimming took 2 bases from V and 4 from J; bases not matched to a gene: 14. The germline CDR1 and CDR2 sequences are SGHDT and YYEEEE. The CDR3 is 18 amino acids. The chain's CDR3 is CASSFESAGGPPYNEQFF. The CDR3 nucleotides read TGTGCCAGCAGCTTTGAGTCGGCGGGGGGCCCCCCGTACAATGAGCAGTTCTTC.

V gene TRBV5-4 combines with J gene TRBJ1-6; D is unclear. The CDR3 extends over 14 amino acids. Germline V gene sequence: CDR1 SGHNT, CDR2 YYREEE (reference sequence). V was shortened by 4 bases and J by 8 bases, with 13 bases between the two germline ends. The CDR3 DNA reads as TGTGCCAGCAGCATGCGGTCCGGGGATTCACCCCTCCACTTT. Translating gives CASSMRSGDSPLHF.

The chain combines TRBV4-1 with TRBJ2-1; 11 bases map to TRBD2. CDR3 length: 16 residues. The ends lost 4 bases at V and 1 base at J; junction bases unmatched: 3. Germline CDR1 reads MGHRA; CDR2 reads YSYEKL. The CDR3 loop is CASSLSGGGSYNEQFF. CDR3 nucleotide sequence: TGCGCCAGCAGCCTTAGCGGGGGGGGGTCCTACAATGAGCAGTTCTTC.

The chain joins TRBV27 to TRBJ1-6, with a possible D match to TRBD1 (5 bases). Trimming took 3 bases from V and 10 from J, leaving 19 bases between them. CDR3 length: 16 residues. In germline, CDR1 is MNHEY, CDR2 SMNVEV (reference sequence). This CDR3 reads CASSFRGGRGVSPLHF. DNA of the CDR3: TGTGCCAGCAGTTTTCGGGGGGGAAGGGGAGTATCACCCCTCCACTTT.

As for this clone: Within the sample, other DNA sequences also encode this same CDR3. This chain uses TRBV6-5 with TRBJ1-1; D is possibly TRBD1 (5 bases). Germline V gene sequence: CDR1 MNHEY, CDR2 SVGAGI. The CDR3 is made up of 16 amino acids. The V end was cut by 2 bases, the J end by 0 bases, with 13 bases between. The CDR3 is CASSYTGAALNTEAFF. In nucleotides, the CDR3 is TGTGCCAGCAGTTACACAGGAGCAGCTTTGAACACTGAAGCTTTCTTT.

Regarding this clone: The junction shows a germline mismatch at one end, possibly a read error. The J gene is TRBJ1-2, the V gene TRBV5-1; 7 bases are shared with TRBD1. The germline gives CDR1 SGHRS, CDR2 YFSETQ. CDR3 length: 14 residues. CDR3 region: CASSQTGMNSGYTF. Written as DNA, the CDR3 is TGCGCCAGCAGCCAGACAGGGATGAACTCTGGCTACACCTTC.

The CDR3 DNA follows: TGTGCCAGCATATCGACAGGGCCCTTAAGGCCCCAGCATTTT. This sequence encodes CASISTGPLRPQHF. The genes are TRBV6-1 and TRBJ1-5; 7 bases are a match to TRBD1. The germline V gene encodes CDR1 MNHNS and CDR2 SASEGT. The CDR3 has 14 residues. The ends lost 7 bases at V and 9 bases at J; junction bases unmatched: 12.

This clone turned up a few times. CDR3 amino acids: CASSESGSQQFF. The CDR3 DNA is TGTGCCAGCAGTGAATCGGGGTCGCAGCAGTTCTTC. This rearrangement joins TRBV6-1 to TRBJ2-1; maybe TRBD2 (5 bases). V lost 2 bases to trimming and J lost 11 bases, with 10 bases between them. Germline loops: CDR1 MNHNS, CDR2 SASEGT. CDR3 length: 12 residues.

There are a few counts of this clone. This chain joins TRBV5-8 and TRBJ1-3; D not certain. Trimming pared 2 bases from V and 0 bases from J, leaving 6 bases between. CDR3 length equals 14 residues. Looked up from germline, CDR1 is SGHTS and CDR2 is YDEGEE. CDR3 sequence reads: CASSLGGSGNTIYF. The CDR3 DNA sequence: TGTGCCAGCAGCTTAGGCGGCTCTGGAAACACCATATATTTT.

The V gene is TRBV7-3, the J gene TRBJ1-6; a weak D match, TRBD1 (5 bases). The CDR3 has 15 residues. Germline V gives CDR1 SGHTA, CDR2 FQGTGA. V gave up 2 bases and J gave up 7 bases, with 12 bases separating them. The CDR3 protein is CASSLWPGGNSPLHF. The CDR3 coding sequence is TGTGCCAGCAGCTTATGGCCGGGGGGGAATTCACCCCTCCACTTT.

V and J are TRBV5-1 and TRBJ1-3; D uncertain. Germline assignment: CDR1 SGHRS and CDR2 YFSETQ. This CDR3 has 14 amino acids. V lost 7 bases and J 8 bases, leaving 19 bases between the germline ends. This CDR3 reads CASSPGEITDTIYF. In DNA form, the CDR3 reads TGCGCCAGCTCCCCCGGGGAGATTACAGACACCATATATTTT. Full variable domain (rest looked up from reference TRBV5-1 and TRBJ1-3): KAGVTQTPRYLIKTRGQQVTLSCSPISGHRSVSWYQQTPGQGLQFLFEYFSETQRNKGNFPGRFSGRQFSNSRSEMNVSTLELGDSALYLCASSPGEITDTIYFGEGSWLTVV.

This clone was picked up one time. This chain links TRBV18 with TRBJ1-6, with D possibly TRBD1 on 6 matching bases. Looked up from germline, CDR1 is KGHSH and CDR2 is LQKENI. The CDR3 spans 18 residues. The V end was cut by 3 bases, the J end by 0 bases, with 15 bases between. The CDR3 DNA reads as TGTGCCAGCTCACCGTCTCCAGGGGAATACTCCTATAATTCACCCCTCCACTTT. This gives the protein CASSPSPGEYSYNSPLHF.

The chain uses TRBV13 and TRBJ1-1, with 8 bases identical to TRBD1. Looked up from germline, CDR1 is PRHDT and CDR2 is FYEKMQ (reference sequence). This CDR3 contains 15 residues. Unmatched junction bases numbered 9, after V lost 8 bases and J lost 1 base. The chain's CDR3 is CASHGQGIQNTEAFF. The CDR3 region has the DNA TGTGCCAGCCACGGACAGGGCATTCAGAACACTGAAGCTTTCTTT.